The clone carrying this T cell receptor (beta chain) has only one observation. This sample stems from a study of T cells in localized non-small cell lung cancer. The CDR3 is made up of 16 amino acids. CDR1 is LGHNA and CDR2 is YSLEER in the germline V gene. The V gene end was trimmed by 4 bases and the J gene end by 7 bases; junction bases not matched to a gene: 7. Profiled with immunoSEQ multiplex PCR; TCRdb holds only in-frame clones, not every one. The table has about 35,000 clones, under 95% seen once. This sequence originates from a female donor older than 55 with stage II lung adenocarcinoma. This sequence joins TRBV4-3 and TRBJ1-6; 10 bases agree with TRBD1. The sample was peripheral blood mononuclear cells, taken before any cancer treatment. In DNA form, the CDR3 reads TGCGCCAGCAGCCTCCTCCCGGGACAGGGGAATTCACCCCTCCACTTT. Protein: CASSLLPGQGNSPLHF.